The present T cell receptor beta chain was sequenced within a study of T cell repertoires in cytomegalovirus infection. Across the study: The authors used CMV epitopes that were HLA-C-restricted (recently identified) and HLA-B-restricted (well studied). CMV infection plus the matching HLA type was flagged by public TCR beta signatures.

Study-level results: Predominance within the ex vivo response was attributable to HLA-C-restricted CMV-specific TCR beta clonotypes. Frequencies of public TCR beta families were cumulated, and this identified carriers of CMV plus the relevant HLA.

This CDR3 comprises 13 residues. Trimming left V 4 bases short and J 11 bases short, with 15 bases between. The germline V gene has CDR1 MNHEY and CDR2 SVGAGI. MiXCR, run by TCRdb on the reads, gives a single entry per CDR3 protein. The data show about 830,000 distinct CDR3 sequences, 32% seen once. This clonotype has more than one count but fewer than ten. Its specificity is not known. The sequenced sample was cultured CD8+ T cells from PBMCs, obtained from culture after CMV antigen stimulation. This rearrangement joins TRBV6-5 to TRBJ1-5; D unresolved. The TCR sequence derives from a human donor in good health (CMV status not recorded). Some clones in this sample may be carry-over from other donors' samples. Here the CDR3 DNA reads TGTGCCAGCAGTTCCCCGGGAGGTGTAGCCCAGCATTTT. Translated, it gives CASSSPGGVAQHF.